This T cell receptor beta chain was observed in a study of shared clonotypes between healthy human individuals. It was CD45RO-negative cells, positively selected for CCR7, that made up naive CD8 cells, with terminally differentiated effector memory CD45RA+ cells excluded. Comment on this clone: Its antigen remains unknown.

The ends lost 5 bases at V and 10 bases at J; junction bases unmatched: 12. Per germline, CDR1 MNHEY and CDR2 SVGAGI. The CDR3 contains 14 residues. On sorted subsets, replicate PCRs used approximately 200 ng DNA, or tens of thousands of T cell genomes. The repertoire was sequenced with immunoSEQ multiplex PCR; TCRdb's copy has only in-frame clones and lacks some. The top ten hold approximately 1.7% of the sample, which has roughly 2.1 million clones, about 92% seen once. General observations from the study: Generally, naive subsets (rather than memory subsets) showed larger estimated richness.

The sequenced sample was naive CD8+ T cells from PBMCs. V is TRBV6-5 and J is TRBJ2-7; 9 bases match TRBD1. This TCR was recovered from a young man in good health. Some clones in this sample may be carry-over from other donors' samples. The CDR3 DNA reads TGTGCCAGCAGTGCGGACAGGGGATGGCGTGAACAGTACTTC. Protein sequence: CASSADRGWREQYF.